What follows describes a single T cell receptor beta chain. This CDR3 region has 11 residues. V lost 11 bases to trimming and J lost 2 bases; unmatched junction nucleotides: 1. Assay used: immunoSEQ multiplex PCR; TCRdb lists only in-frame clones, some missing. The sample comprises roughly 91,000 clones, approximately 79% of which are singletons, and approximately 11% rests with the top ten. The sample is drawn from a study of blood T cell repertoires in COVID-19. This sequence originates from an older man with acute or convalescent COVID-19. The chain employs TRBV12-3 or TRBV12-4 and TRBJ2-3, with 7 bases that match TRBD2. The sample was peripheral blood. The CDR3 region is CAGGDTDTQYF. CDR3 in DNA: TGTGCCGGGGGGGACACAGATACGCAGTATTTT.